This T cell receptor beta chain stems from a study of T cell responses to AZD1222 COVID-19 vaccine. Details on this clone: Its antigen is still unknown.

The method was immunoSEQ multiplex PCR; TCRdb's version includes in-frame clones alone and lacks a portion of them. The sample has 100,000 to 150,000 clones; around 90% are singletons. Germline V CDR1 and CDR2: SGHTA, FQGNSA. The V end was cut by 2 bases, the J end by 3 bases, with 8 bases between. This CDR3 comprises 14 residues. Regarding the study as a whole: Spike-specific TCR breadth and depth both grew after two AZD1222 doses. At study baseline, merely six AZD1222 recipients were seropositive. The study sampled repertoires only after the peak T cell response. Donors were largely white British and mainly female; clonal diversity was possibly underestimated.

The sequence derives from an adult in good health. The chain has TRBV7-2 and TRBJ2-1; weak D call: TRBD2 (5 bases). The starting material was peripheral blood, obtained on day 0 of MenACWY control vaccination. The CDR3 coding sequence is TGTGCCAGCAGCTTACACGGGGTCTACAATGAGCAGTTCTTC. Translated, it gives CASSLHGVYNEQFF.